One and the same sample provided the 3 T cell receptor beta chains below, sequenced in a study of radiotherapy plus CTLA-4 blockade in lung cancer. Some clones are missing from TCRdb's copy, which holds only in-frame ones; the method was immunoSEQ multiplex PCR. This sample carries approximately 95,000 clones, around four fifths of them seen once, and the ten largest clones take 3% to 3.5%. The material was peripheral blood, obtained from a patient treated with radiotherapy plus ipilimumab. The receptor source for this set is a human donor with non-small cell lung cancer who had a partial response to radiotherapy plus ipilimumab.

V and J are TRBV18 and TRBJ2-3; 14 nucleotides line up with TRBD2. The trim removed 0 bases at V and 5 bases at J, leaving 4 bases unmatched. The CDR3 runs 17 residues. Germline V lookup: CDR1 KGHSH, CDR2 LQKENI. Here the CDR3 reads CASSPPGGLAGEDTQYF. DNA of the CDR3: TGTGCCAGCTCACCACCGGGGGGACTAGCGGGAGAAGATACGCAGTATTTT. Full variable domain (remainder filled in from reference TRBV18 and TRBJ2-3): NAGVMQNPRHLVRRRGQEARLRCSPMKGHSHVYWYRQLPEEGLKFMVYLQKENIIDESGMPKERFSAEFPKEGPSILRIQQVVRGDSAAYFCASSPPGGLAGEDTQYFGPGTRLTVL.

CDR3 residues: CASSRNGRVEEQYF. The CDR3 nucleotides are TGCGCCAGCAGCAGAAACGGGAGAGTGGAAGAGCAGTACTTC. The rearrangement links TRBV5-1 to TRBJ2-7; D might be TRBD2 (6 bases). Germline V gene data show CDR1 as SGHRS and CDR2 as YFSETQ. Trimming stripped 4 bases from V and 7 bases from J, with 18 bases between. This CDR3 spans 14 amino acids.

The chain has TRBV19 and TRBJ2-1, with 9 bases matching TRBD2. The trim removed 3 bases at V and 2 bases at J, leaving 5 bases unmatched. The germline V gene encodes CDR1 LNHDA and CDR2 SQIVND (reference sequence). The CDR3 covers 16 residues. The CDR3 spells CASSMTSGATYNEQFF. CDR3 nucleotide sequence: TGTGCCAGTAGTATGACTAGCGGAGCAACCTACAATGAGCAGTTCTTC.